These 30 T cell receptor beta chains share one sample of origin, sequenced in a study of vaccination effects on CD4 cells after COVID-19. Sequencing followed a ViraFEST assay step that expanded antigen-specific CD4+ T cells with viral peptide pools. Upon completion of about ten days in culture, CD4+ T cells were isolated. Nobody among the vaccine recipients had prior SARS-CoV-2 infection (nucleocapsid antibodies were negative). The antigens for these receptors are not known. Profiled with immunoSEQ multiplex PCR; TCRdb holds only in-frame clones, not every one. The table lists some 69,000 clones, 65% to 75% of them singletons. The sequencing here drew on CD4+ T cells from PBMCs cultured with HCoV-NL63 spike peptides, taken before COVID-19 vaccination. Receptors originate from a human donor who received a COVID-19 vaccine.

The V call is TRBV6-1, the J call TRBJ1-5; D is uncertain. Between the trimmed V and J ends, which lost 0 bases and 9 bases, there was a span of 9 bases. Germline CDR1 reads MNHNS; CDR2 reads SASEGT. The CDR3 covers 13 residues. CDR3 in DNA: TGTGCCAGCAGTGAAGCCAGGTCGCCGCCCCAGCATTTT. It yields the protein CASSEARSPPQHF.

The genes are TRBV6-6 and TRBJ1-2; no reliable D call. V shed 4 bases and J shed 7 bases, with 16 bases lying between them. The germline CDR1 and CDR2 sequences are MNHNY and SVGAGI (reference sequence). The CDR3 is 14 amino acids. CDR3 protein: CASSSEDISPGYTF. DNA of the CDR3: TGTGCCAGCAGTTCCGAAGACATATCACCTGGCTACACCTTC.

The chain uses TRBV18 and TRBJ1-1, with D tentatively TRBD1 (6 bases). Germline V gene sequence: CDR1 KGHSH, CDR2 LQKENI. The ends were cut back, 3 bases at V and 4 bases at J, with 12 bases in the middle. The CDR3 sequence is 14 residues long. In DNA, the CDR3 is TGTGCCAGCTCACCCCTCGCAGGGGTCACTGAAGCTTTCTTT. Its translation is CASSPLAGVTEAFF.

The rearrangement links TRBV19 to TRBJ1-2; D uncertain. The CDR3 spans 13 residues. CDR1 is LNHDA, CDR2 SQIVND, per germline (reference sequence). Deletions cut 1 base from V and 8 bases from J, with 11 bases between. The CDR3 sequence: CASSIVGYSGYTF. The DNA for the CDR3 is TGTGCCAGTAGTATAGTAGGGTATTCGGGCTACACCTTC.

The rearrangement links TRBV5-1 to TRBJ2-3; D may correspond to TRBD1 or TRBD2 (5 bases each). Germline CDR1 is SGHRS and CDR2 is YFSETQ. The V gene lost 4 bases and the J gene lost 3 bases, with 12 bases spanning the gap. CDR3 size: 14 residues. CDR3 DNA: TGCGCCAGCAGCCGAGGGACGATTACAGATACGCAGTATTTT. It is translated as CASSRGTITDTQYF.

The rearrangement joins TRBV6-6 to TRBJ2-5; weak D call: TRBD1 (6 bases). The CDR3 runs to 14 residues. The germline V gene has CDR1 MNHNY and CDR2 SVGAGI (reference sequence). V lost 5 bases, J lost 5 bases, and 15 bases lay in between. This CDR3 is CASSLGGREETQYF. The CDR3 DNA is TGTGCCAGCAGTCTAGGGGGTCGTGAGGAGACCCAGTACTTC.

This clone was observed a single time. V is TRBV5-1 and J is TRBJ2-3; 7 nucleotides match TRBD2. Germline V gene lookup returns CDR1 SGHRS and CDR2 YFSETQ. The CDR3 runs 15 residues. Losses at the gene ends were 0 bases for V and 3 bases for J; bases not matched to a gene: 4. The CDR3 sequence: CASSLGLAVTDTQYF. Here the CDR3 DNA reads TGCGCCAGCAGCTTGGGTCTAGCGGTAACAGATACGCAGTATTTT.

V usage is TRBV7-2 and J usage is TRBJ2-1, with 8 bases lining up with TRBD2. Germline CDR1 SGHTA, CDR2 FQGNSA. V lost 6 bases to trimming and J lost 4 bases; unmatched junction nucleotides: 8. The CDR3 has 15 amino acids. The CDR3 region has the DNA TGTGCCAGCAGGGTCACAGCGGGGGAGTACAATGAGCAGTTCTTC. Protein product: CASRVTAGEYNEQFF. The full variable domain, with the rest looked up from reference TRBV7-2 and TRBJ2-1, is GAGVSQSPSNKVTEKGKDVELRCDPISGHTALYWYRQSLGQGLEFLIYFQGNSAPDKSGLPSDRFSAERTGGSVSTLTIQRTQQEDSAVYLCASRVTAGEYNEQFFGPGTRLTVL.

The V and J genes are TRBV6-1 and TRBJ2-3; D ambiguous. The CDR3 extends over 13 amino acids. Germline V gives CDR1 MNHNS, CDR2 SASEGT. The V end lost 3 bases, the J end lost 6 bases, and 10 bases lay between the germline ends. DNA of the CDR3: TGTGCCAGCAGTGACCAGAGAGCGGATACGCAGTATTTT. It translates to CASSDQRADTQYF.

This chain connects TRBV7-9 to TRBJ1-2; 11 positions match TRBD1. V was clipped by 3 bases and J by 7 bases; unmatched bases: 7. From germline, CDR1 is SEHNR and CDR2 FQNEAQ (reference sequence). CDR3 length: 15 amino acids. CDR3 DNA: TGTGCCAGCAGCTTTCCCGGACAGGGGGCAAGTGGCTACACCTTC. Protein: CASSFPGQGASGYTF.

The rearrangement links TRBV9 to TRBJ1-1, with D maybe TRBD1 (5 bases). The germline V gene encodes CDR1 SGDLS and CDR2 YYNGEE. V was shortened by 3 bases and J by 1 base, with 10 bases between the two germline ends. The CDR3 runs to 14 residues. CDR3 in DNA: TGTGCCAGCAGCGGCGGGGACGGGAACACTGAAGCTTTCTTT. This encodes CASSGGDGNTEAFF.

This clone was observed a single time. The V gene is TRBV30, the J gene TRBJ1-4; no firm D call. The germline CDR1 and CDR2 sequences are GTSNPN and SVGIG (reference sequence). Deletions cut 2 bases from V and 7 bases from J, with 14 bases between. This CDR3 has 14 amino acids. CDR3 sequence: CAWSRQPSGEKLFF. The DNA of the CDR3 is TGTGCCTGGAGTCGTCAGCCGAGCGGTGAAAAACTGTTTTTT. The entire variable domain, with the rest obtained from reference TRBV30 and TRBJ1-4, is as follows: SQTIHQWPATLVQPVGSPLSLECTVEGTSNPNLYWYRQAAGRGLQLLFYSVGIGQISSEVPQNLSASRPQDRQFILSSKKLLLSDSGFYLCAWSRQPSGEKLFFGSGTQLSVL.

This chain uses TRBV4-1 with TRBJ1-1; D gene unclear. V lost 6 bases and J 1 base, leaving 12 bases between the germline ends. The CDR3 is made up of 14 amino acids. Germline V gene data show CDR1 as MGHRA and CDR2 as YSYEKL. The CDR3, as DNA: TGCGCCAGCAGGGGAAGGACGGAGAACACTGAAGCTTTCTTT. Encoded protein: CASRGRTENTEAFF.

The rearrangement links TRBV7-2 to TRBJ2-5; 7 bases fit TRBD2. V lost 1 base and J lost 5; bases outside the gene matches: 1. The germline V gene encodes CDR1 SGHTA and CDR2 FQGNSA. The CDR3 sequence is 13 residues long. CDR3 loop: CASSLVGGETQYF. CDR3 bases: TGTGCCAGCAGCTTAGTCGGGGGGGAGACCCAGTACTTC.

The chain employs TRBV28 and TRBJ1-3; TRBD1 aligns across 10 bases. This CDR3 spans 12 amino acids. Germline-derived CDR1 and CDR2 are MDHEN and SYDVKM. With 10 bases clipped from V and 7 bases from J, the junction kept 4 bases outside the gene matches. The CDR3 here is CATGQGRNTIYF. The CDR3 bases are TGTGCCACGGGACAGGGGAGGAACACCATATATTTT.

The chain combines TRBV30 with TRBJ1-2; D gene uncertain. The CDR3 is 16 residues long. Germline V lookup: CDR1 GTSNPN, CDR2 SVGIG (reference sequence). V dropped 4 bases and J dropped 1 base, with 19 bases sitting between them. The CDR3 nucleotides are TGTGCCTGGAAGGGTCCGGGCGCCGATAATAACTATGGCTACACCTTC. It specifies CAWKGPGADNNYGYTF.

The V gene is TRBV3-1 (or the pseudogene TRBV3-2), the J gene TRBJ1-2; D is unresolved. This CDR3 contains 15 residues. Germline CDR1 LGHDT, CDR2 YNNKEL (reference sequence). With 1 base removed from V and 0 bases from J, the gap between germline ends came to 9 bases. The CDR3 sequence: CASSQVQGANYGYTF. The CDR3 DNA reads TGTGCCAGCAGCCAAGTCCAAGGAGCTAACTATGGCTACACCTTC.

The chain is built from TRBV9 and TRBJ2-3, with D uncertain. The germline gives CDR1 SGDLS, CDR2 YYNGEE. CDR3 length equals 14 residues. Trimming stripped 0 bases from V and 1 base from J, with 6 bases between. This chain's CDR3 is CASSVGGRTDTQYF. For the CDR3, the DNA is TGTGCCAGCAGCGTAGGAGGCCGCACAGATACGCAGTATTTT. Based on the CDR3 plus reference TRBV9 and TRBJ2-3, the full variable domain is DSGVTQTPKHLITATGQRVTLRCSPRSGDLSVYWYQQSLDQGLQFLIQYYNGEERAKGNILERFSAQQFPDLHSELNLSSLELGDSALYFCASSVGGRTDTQYFGPGTRLTVL.

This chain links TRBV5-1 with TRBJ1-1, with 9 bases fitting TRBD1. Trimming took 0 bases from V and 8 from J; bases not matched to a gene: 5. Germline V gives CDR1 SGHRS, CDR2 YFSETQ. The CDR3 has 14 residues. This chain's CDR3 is CASSLAYGTGEAFF. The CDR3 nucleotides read TGCGCCAGCAGCTTGGCCTATGGGACAGGGGAAGCTTTCTTT. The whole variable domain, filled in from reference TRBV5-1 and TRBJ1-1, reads KAGVTQTPRYLIKTRGQQVTLSCSPISGHRSVSWYQQTPGQGLQFLFEYFSETQRNKGNFPGRFSGRQFSNSRSEMNVSTLELGDSALYLCASSLAYGTGEAFFGQGTRLTVV.

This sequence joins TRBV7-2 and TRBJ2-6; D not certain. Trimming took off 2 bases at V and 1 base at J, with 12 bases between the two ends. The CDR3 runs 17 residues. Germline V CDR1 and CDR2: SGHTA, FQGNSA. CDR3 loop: CASSLRAESSGANVLTF. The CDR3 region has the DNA TGTGCCAGCAGCTTACGCGCAGAATCGTCTGGGGCCAACGTCCTGACTTTC.

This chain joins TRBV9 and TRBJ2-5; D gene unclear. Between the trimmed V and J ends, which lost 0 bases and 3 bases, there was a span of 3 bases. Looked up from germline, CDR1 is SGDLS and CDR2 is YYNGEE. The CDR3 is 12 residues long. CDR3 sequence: CASSVAEETQYF. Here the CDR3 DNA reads TGTGCCAGCAGCGTAGCTGAAGAGACCCAGTACTTC.

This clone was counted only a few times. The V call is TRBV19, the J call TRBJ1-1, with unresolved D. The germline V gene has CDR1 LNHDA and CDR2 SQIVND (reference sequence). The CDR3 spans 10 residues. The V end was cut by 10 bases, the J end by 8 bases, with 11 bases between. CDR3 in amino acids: CATDGLEAFF. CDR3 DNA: TGTGCCACCGACGGGTTAGAAGCTTTCTTT.

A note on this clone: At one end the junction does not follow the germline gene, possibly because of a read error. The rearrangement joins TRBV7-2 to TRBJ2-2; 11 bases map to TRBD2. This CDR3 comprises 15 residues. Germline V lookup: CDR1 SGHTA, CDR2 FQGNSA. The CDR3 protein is CASSLAGGSTGELFF. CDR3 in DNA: TGTGCCAGCAGCCTAGCGGGGGGATCCACCGGGGAGCTGTTTTTT.

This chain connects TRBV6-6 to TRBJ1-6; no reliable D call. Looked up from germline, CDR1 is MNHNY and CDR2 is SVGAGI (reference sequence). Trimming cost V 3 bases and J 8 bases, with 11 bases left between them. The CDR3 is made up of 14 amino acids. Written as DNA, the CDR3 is TGTGCCAGCAGTTATGGACTCTCCGATTCACCCCTCCACTTT. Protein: CASSYGLSDSPLHF.

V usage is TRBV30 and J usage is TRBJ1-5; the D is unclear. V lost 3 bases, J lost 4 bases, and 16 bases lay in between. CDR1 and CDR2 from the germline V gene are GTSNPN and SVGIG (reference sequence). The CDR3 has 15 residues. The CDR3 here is CAWSDVGPINQPQHF. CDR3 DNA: TGTGCCTGGAGCGACGTAGGTCCGATTAATCAGCCCCAGCATTTT. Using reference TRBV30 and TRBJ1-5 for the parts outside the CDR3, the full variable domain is SQTIHQWPATLVQPVGSPLSLECTVEGTSNPNLYWYRQAAGRGLQLLFYSVGIGQISSEVPQNLSASRPQDRQFILSSKKLLLSDSGFYLCAWSDVGPINQPQHFGDGTRLSIL.

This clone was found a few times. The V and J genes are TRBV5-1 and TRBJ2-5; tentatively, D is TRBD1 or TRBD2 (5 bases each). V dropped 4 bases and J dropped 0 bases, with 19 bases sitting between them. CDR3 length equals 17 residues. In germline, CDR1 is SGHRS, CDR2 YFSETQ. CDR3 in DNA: TGCGCCAGCAGCCCAATCGGCCAGAGGGGACACCAAGAGACCCAGTACTTC. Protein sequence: CASSPIGQRGHQETQYF.

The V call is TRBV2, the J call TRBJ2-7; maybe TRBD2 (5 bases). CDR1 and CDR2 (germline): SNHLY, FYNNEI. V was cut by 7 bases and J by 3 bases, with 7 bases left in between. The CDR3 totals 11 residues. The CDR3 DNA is TGTGCCAGCATTGAGGGCTACGAGCAGTACGTC. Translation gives CASIEGYEQYV.

The DNA of the CDR3 is TGTGCCAGCAGTTACTCTACAGGGGGCGAGACTGAAGCTTTCTTT. It translates to CASSYSTGGETEAFF. V usage is TRBV6-6 and J usage is TRBJ1-1; 9 bases match TRBD1. CDR3 length: 15 amino acids. Looked up from germline, CDR1 is MNHNY and CDR2 is SVGAGI (reference sequence). V gave up 0 bases and J gave up 5 bases; unmatched junction bases: 4.

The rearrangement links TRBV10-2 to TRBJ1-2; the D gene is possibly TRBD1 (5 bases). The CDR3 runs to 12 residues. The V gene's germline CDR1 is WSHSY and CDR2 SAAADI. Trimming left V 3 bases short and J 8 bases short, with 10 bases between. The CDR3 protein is CASSDPEGGYTF. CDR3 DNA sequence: TGCGCCAGCAGTGACCCGGAGGGGGGCTACACCTTC.

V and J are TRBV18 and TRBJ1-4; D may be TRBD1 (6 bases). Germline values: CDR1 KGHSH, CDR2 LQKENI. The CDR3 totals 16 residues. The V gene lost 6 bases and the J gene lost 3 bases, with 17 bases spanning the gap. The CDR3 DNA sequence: TGTGCCAGCTCCCCTGAGGGGGGAAGAGCTAATGAAAAACTGTTTTTT. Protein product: CASSPEGGRANEKLFF.